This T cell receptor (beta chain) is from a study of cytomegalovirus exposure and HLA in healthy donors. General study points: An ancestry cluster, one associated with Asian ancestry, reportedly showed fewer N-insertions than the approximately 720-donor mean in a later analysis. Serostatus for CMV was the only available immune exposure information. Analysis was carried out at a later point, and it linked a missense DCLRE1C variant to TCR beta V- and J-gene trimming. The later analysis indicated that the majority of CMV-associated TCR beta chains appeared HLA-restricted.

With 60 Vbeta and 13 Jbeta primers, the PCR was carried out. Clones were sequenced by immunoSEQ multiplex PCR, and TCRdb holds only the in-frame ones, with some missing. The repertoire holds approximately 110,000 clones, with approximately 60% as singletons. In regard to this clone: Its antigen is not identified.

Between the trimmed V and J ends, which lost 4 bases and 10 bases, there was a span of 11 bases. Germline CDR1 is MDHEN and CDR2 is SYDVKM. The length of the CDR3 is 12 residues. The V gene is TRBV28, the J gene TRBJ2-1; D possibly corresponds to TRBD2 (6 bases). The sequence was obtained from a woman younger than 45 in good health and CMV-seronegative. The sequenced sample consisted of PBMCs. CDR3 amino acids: CASSSGTREQFF. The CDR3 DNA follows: TGTGCCAGCAGTTCCGGGACTCGAGAGCAGTTCTTC.